Shown below are 25 T cell receptor beta chains from a single sample sequenced in a study of shared clonotypes between healthy human individuals. Here immunoSEQ multiplex PCR was the method, and the copy in TCRdb shows in-frame clones only, minus some. Of a few million clones in the sample, around nine tenths were seen once. Sequenced input: naive CD4+ T cells sorted from blood. Regarding subset: CD45RA+ positively selected. The source is a man aged 18-30 years in good health.

This chain connects TRBV28 to TRBJ1-1; D remains ambiguous. The CDR3 spans 12 residues. The germline CDR1 and CDR2 sequences are MDHEN and SYDVKM. Trimming cost V 4 bases and J 14 bases, with 17 bases left between them. CDR3: CASSSRLPQTFF. The CDR3, as DNA: TGTGCCAGCAGTTCGCGGTTGCCACAAACATTCTTT. Combining the CDR3 with reference TRBV28 and TRBJ1-1 gives the whole variable domain DVKVTQSSRYLVKRTGEKVFLECVQDMDHENMFWYRQDPGLGLRLIYFSYDVKMKEKGDIPEGYSVSREKKERFSLILESASTNQTSMYLCASSSRLPQTFFGQGTRLTVV.

The gene calls are TRBV25-1 and TRBJ2-1, with 8 bases identical to TRBD1. The V segment lost 4 bases and the J segment 3 bases; nucleotides outside the gene matches: 11. The CDR3 consists of 17 residues. The germline CDR1 and CDR2 sequences are MGHDK and SYGVNS. CDR3 in amino acids: CASSANPGTGSYNEQFF. CDR3 nucleotides: TGTGCCAGCAGTGCTAACCCCGGGACAGGTAGCTACAATGAGCAGTTCTTC. The full variable domain, completed using reference TRBV25-1 and TRBJ2-1, is EADIYQTPRYLVIGTGKKITLECSQTMGHDKMYWYQQDPGMELHLIHYSYGVNSTEKGDLSSESTVSRIRTEHFPLTLESARPSHTSQYLCASSANPGTGSYNEQFFGPGTRLTVL.

The chain links TRBV5-6 to TRBJ2-5; a possible D gene is TRBD2 (5 bases). V was clipped by 3 bases and J by 3 bases, with 12 bases between them. The CDR3 runs 14 residues. Germline CDR1 reads SGHDT; CDR2 reads YYEEEE. CDR3 in DNA: TGTGCCAGCAGCTCCCCTCGGGGTAAAGAGACCCAGTACTTC. It codes for CASSSPRGKETQYF.

On this clone: The same CDR3 arises from other DNA sequences in this sample as well. This chain joins TRBV5-1 and TRBJ2-7; D may be TRBD1 (6 bases). Trimming took off 0 bases at V and 2 bases at J, with 9 bases between the two ends. The CDR3 runs to 14 residues. Germline V lookup: CDR1 SGHRS, CDR2 YFSETQ. The CDR3 DNA follows: TGCGCCAGCAGCTTGGCACAGGGACCCTACGAGCAGTACTTC. Encoded protein: CASSLAQGPYEQYF.

This clone was recorded once. The V and J genes are TRBV6-5 and TRBJ2-2, with no clear D. V dropped 5 bases and J dropped 2 bases, with 3 bases sitting between them. CDR1 and CDR2 (germline): MNHEY, SVGAGI. The CDR3 extends over 12 amino acids. The chain's CDR3 is CASSVNTGELFF. CDR3 nucleotides: TGTGCCAGCAGTGTTAACACCGGGGAGCTGTTTTTT.

V usage is TRBV15 and J usage is TRBJ2-5; 7 positions match TRBD1. Germline CDR1 is LNHNV and CDR2 is YYDKDF (reference sequence). There are 14 residues in the CDR3. Trimming at V came to 1 base and at J to 6 bases, leaving 5 bases not matched to a gene. The CDR3 DNA reads TGTGCCACCAGCAGAGGACAGGGAGTGAAGACCCAGTACTTC. This codes for CATSRGQGVKTQYF. Based on the CDR3 plus reference TRBV15 and TRBJ2-5, the full variable domain is DAMVIQNPRYQVTQFGKPVTLSCSQTLNHNVMYWYQQKSSQAPKLLFHYYDKDFNNEADTPDNFQSRRPNTSFCFLDIRSPGLGDTAMYLCATSRGQGVKTQYFGPGTRLLVL.

The CDR3 loop is CSVLTGGEQYF. CDR3 DNA: TGCAGCGTTTTGACAGGGGGCGAGCAGTACTTC. J is TRBJ2-7 and V is TRBV29-1; TRBD1 matches at 9 bases. V shed 5 bases, J shed 6 bases, and the junction held 2 bases outside the gene matches. This CDR3 is built from 11 residues. Germline-derived CDR1 and CDR2 are SQVTM and ANQGSEA.

This clone has a single count. This rearrangement joins TRBV29-1 to TRBJ1-1; TRBD1 might be the D (5 bases). The CDR3 loop spans 15 amino acids. V was clipped by 2 bases and J by 7 bases, with 20 bases between them. Germline lookup yields CDR1 SQVTM and CDR2 ANQGSEA. This CDR3 reads CSVEKRIDRSNEAFF. The CDR3 nucleotides are TGCAGCGTTGAAAAAAGGATCGACAGAAGTAATGAAGCTTTCTTT.

The J gene is TRBJ1-6, the V gene TRBV10-2, with D tentatively TRBD1 (5 bases). Germline CDR1 reads WSHSY; CDR2 reads SAAADI. V shed 6 bases and J shed 0 bases, with 12 bases lying between them. CDR3 size: 16 residues. The CDR3 reads CASSGGTVSYNSPLHF. CDR3 DNA: TGCGCCAGCAGCGGGGGGACGGTCTCCTATAATTCACCCCTCCACTTT.

The chain recombines TRBV4-3 with TRBJ2-1, with 7 bases identical to TRBD2. Germline loops: CDR1 LGHNA, CDR2 YSLEER. The V segment lost 0 bases and the J segment 0 bases; nucleotides outside the gene matches: 2. The CDR3 sequence is 16 residues long. The CDR3 loop reads CASSQEGTTSYNEQFF. CDR3 coding DNA: TGCGCCAGCAGCCAAGAAGGGACTACCTCCTACAATGAGCAGTTCTTC.

As regards this clone: The same CDR3 can be traced to other DNA sequences in this sample. The rearrangement joins TRBV18 to TRBJ2-2, with TRBD1 matching 8 bases. Trimming at V came to 2 bases and at J to 3 bases, leaving 2 bases not matched to a gene. Germline loops: CDR1 KGHSH, CDR2 LQKENI. This CDR3 contains 15 residues. The CDR3 protein is CASSPLQGDTGELFF. The CDR3 DNA follows: TGTGCCAGCTCACCATTACAGGGGGACACCGGGGAGCTGTTTTTT. The entire variable domain, with the rest obtained from reference TRBV18 and TRBJ2-2, is as follows: NAGVMQNPRHLVRRRGQEARLRCSPMKGHSHVYWYRQLPEEGLKFMVYLQKENIIDESGMPKERFSAEFPKEGPSILRIQQVVRGDSAAYFCASSPLQGDTGELFFGEGSRLTVL.

This CDR3 reads CASSEGRGPYGYTF. The CDR3 DNA follows: TGTGCCAGCAGTGAAGGCAGGGGCCCCTATGGCTACACCTTC. The chain carries TRBV6-1 and TRBJ1-2; D may be TRBD1 (6 bases). Between the trimmed V and J ends, which lost 1 base and 4 bases, there was a span of 10 bases. The germline V gene encodes CDR1 MNHNS and CDR2 SASEGT. The CDR3 contains 14 residues.

For the CDR3, the DNA is TGTGCCAGCTCACCCACTACAGGGGGAACCTACAATGAGCAGTTCTTC. This sequence encodes CASSPTTGGTYNEQFF. This chain uses TRBV18 with TRBJ2-1, with 8 positions matching TRBD1. Germline CDR1 reads KGHSH; CDR2 reads LQKENI. This CDR3 is built from 16 residues. After removal of 3 bases from V and 2 bases from J, the junction contained 6 bases not matched to a gene.

In this sample, this clone turned up a few times. The chain is built from TRBV2 and TRBJ1-5; D not resolved. The V gene's germline CDR1 is SNHLY and CDR2 FYNNEI. Trimming took 1 base from V and 5 from J, leaving 12 bases between them. The CDR3 loop spans 15 amino acids. DNA of the CDR3: TGTGCCAGCAGTGAAGAGCGGGCACCTCATCAGCCCCAGCATTTT. Protein: CASSEERAPHQPQHF.

The genes are TRBV21-1 and TRBJ2-2. TRBV21-1 is reported as a pseudogene. The CDR3 is 11 amino acids. CDR3 sequence reads: CASGITGELFF. The CDR3, as DNA: TGTGCCAGCGGAATCACCGGGGAGCTGTTTTTT.

The rearrangement uses TRBV5-1 and TRBJ2-2; D ambiguous. Per the germline V gene, CDR1 is SGHRS and CDR2 is YFSETQ. The CDR3 runs to 12 residues. Deletions cut 4 bases from V and 6 bases from J, with 7 bases between. DNA for the CDR3: TGCGCCAGCAGCGCCGAGGCCGGGGAGCTGTTTTTT. Encoded protein: CASSAEAGELFF.

The rearrangement joins TRBV5-6 to TRBJ1-5, with a tentative D call TRBD1 (6 bases). Germline V gene data show CDR1 as SGHDT and CDR2 as YYEEEE. The CDR3 has 14 amino acids. V was trimmed by 0 bases and J by 6 bases, leaving 10 bases between them. The CDR3 DNA follows: TGTGCCAGCAGCTTGGCCGAGGGGGGTCAGCCCCAGCATTTT. Encoded protein: CASSLAEGGQPQHF.

J is TRBJ2-1 and V is TRBV5-1, with 7 bases aligning to TRBD2. The germline V gene has CDR1 SGHRS and CDR2 YFSETQ. The V segment lost 4 bases and the J segment 0 bases; nucleotides outside the gene matches: 1. The CDR3 contains 14 residues. CDR3 region: CASSQRGSYNEQFF. CDR3 DNA sequence: TGCGCCAGCAGCCAGCGGGGCTCCTACAATGAGCAGTTCTTC.

This chain connects TRBV30 to TRBJ2-7, with TRBD1 matching 9 bases. Germline V CDR1 and CDR2: GTSNPN, SVGIG (reference sequence). Trimming took 4 bases from V and 4 from J; bases not matched to a gene: 8. The CDR3 extends over 14 amino acids. The CDR3 sequence: CAWNPGTGWYEQYF. In DNA, the CDR3 is TGTGCCTGGAATCCGGGGACAGGGTGGTACGAGCAGTACTTC.

The chain recombines TRBV9 with TRBJ1-1; 8 bases align to TRBD1. J gave up 3 bases and V 4 bases, and 8 bases lay outside the gene matches. Germline assignment: CDR1 SGDLS and CDR2 YYNGEE. The CDR3 has 15 residues. The CDR3 reads CASSSSRGQDTEAFF. The CDR3 region has the DNA TGTGCCAGCAGCTCAAGCAGGGGGCAAGACACTGAAGCTTTCTTT.

The J gene is TRBJ2-5, the V gene TRBV30, with 15 nucleotides matching TRBD2. The CDR3 spans 18 residues. Unmatched junction bases numbered 10, after V lost 0 bases and J lost 5 bases. Looked up from germline, CDR1 is GTSNPN and CDR2 is SVGIG (reference sequence). CDR3 loop: CAWSVRGLAGGPRETQYF. The CDR3 DNA sequence: TGTGCCTGGAGTGTACGTGGACTAGCGGGGGGGCCAAGGGAGACCCAGTACTTC.

The chain has TRBV25-1 and TRBJ2-7, with 7 bases fitting TRBD2. The length of the CDR3 is 17 residues. CDR1 and CDR2 from the germline V gene are MGHDK and SYGVNS. V shed 1 base, J shed 9 bases, and the junction held 18 bases outside the gene matches. The CDR3 here is CASSESGGSDPLNAQYF. The DNA of the CDR3 is TGTGCCAGCAGTGAATCGGGGGGATCGGACCCTTTAAACGCGCAGTACTTC.

In the case of this clone: This sample includes further DNA sequences coding for the same CDR3. The rearrangement uses TRBV5-1 and TRBJ2-7; 7 bases match TRBD1. Germline V gene data show CDR1 as SGHRS and CDR2 as YFSETQ. J was trimmed by 5 bases and V by 0 bases; bases with no gene match: 5. This CDR3 is 14 amino acids long. Here the CDR3 DNA reads TGCGCCAGCAGCTTGGGACAGGGTTTCGACGAGCAGTACTTC. Translating it yields CASSLGQGFDEQYF.

The V and J genes are TRBV5-1 and TRBJ1-2, with D possibly matching TRBD1 (6 bases). V lost 0 bases and J lost 4, with 10 bases in between. The germline V gene has CDR1 SGHRS and CDR2 YFSETQ. CDR3 length equals 14 residues. The CDR3 nucleotides are TGCGCCAGCAGCTTGGTACGGGACACCTATGGCTACACCTTC. It encodes CASSLVRDTYGYTF.

V is TRBV18 and J is TRBJ2-1; 7 bases fit TRBD1. Germline V gene data show CDR1 as KGHSH and CDR2 as LQKENI. The CDR3 runs to 19 residues. With 2 bases clipped from V and 4 bases from J, the junction kept 17 bases outside the gene matches. CDR3 sequence: CASSPAQGSSSTIYNEQFF. The CDR3 DNA follows: TGTGCCAGCTCACCAGCACAGGGGTCCTCCTCAACGATTTACAATGAGCAGTTCTTC.